This T cell receptor beta chain originates from a study of post-analysis software for immune sequencing data. Study background: Disease trajectories encompassed relapsing-remitting, secondary progressive and progressive-relapsing multiple sclerosis. The study's findings and limits: Multiple sclerosis patients had significantly lower normalized Chao1 diversity than controls.

The authors incorporated unique molecular identifiers into the TCR beta cDNA libraries. TCRdb reprocessed the PCR reads via MiXCR and lists one record per CDR3 protein. The sample records about 820,000 distinct CDR3 sequences, roughly half being singletons. The table lists this clonotype with a few counts. Its matching antigen is unknown. Material for sequencing was blood. The clonotype comes from a girl aged 5-17 years with multiple sclerosis.

DNA of the CDR3: TGCAGTGCTTCAGGGACTAGCGCCTACGAGCAGTACTTC. Amino acid sequence: CSASGTSAYEQYF. The V call is TRBV20-1, the J call TRBJ2-7; 10 positions match TRBD2. The germline V gene has CDR1 DFQATT and CDR2 SNEGSKA (reference sequence). The CDR3 totals 13 residues. V shed 5 bases and J 2 bases; nucleotides not matched to a gene: 3.